This TCR beta chain appears in the sequencing data of a study of blood T cell repertoires in COVID-19. Across the study: Collection of acute and convalescent COVID-19 samples took place in the United States, Italy and Spain. T cells, B-cell-depleted T cells, or PBMCs provided the cDNA or gDNA that served as material.

Original analysis: Estimation of nucleated cell counts relied on the amplification of reference gene primers. Profiled with immunoSEQ multiplex PCR; TCRdb holds only in-frame clones, not every one. From that table come the V and J calls and clone size; the DNA was used to work out D and trimming. This repertoire shows about 60,000 clones, roughly 88% found once; its top ten account for approximately 4.7%. The clonotype was recovered from a human donor in a cohort sampled during active COVID-19. The specimen sequenced was peripheral blood.

CDR3 amino acids: CASSYSTGNTEAFF. The CDR3 nucleotides are TGTGCCAGCAGTTACTCAACAGGTAACACTGAAGCTTTCTTT. The chain is built from TRBV6-6 and TRBJ1-1, with D perhaps TRBD1 (5 bases). CDR3 size: 14 residues. CDR1 and CDR2 from the germline V gene are MNHNY and SVGAGI (reference sequence). Deletions cut 0 bases from V and 2 bases from J, with 7 bases between.